The 3 T cell receptor beta chains below were found in one sample sequenced in a study of T-cell reconstitution after alpha-beta-depleted transplantation in children (dated by TCRdb to between 2015 and 2016). Receptor libraries were prepared by PCR. The sequencer was an Illumina HiSeq 2500. To normalize quantification of the TCRbeta repertoire, the TCR libraries were built with molecular barcoding that relied on unique molecular identifiers. TCRdb reworked the public reads: Q25 trimming with fastp, MiXCR clone assembly, productive beta chains retained. Identical CDR3 protein sequences are pooled into one entry, listed with their most common genes and DNA. The sample profile shows 250,000 to 400,000 distinct CDR3 sequences; approximately 23% of them were found once. The top ten clonotypes cover 9.5% to 13% of the sample. The treatment or condition label, read with the paper, signifies: allogeneic hematopoietic cell transplantation with graft depleted of TCRalphabeta T cells and CD19 B cells.

Sequencing was performed on PBMCs, mostly from graft donor cells, taken 180 days after TCRalphabeta/CD19-depleted stem cell transplant. The origin of the receptors is a male patient between 5 and 17 years old who had a stem cell transplant for acute lymphoblastic leukemia, so the T cells may come from the graft donor.

This clonotype was found a few times. The rearrangement links TRBV7-8 to TRBJ1-2; D gene ambiguous. Germline values: CDR1 SGHVS, CDR2 FQNEAQ. V lost 1 base to trimming and J lost 1 base, with 10 bases between them. The CDR3 loop spans 15 amino acids. The CDR3 sequence is CASSLEGTLNYGYTF. DNA for the CDR3: TGTGCCAGCAGCTTAGAAGGCACCCTTAACTATGGCTACACCTTC.

The sample holds many counts of this clonotype. The V gene is TRBV27, the J gene TRBJ1-1, with 7 bases aligning to TRBD1. This CDR3 region has 14 residues. V lost 4 bases, J lost 10 bases, and 12 bases stayed unmatched. From germline, CDR1 is MNHEY and CDR2 SMNVEV (reference sequence). The CDR3 is CASSSEQGTLIAFF. Written as DNA, the CDR3 is TGTGCCAGCAGTTCAGAACAGGGGACCTTGATAGCTTTCTTT.

This clonotype has at least ten counts. V and J are TRBV7-9 and TRBJ2-1; 11 nucleotides match TRBD2. V lost 4 bases, J lost 4 bases, and 6 bases stayed unmatched. The germline V gene has CDR1 SEHNR and CDR2 FQNEAQ (reference sequence). The CDR3 length is 16 residues. CDR3 DNA sequence: TGTGCCAGCAGCTCGACCGGGACTAGCGGTTACAATGAGCAGTTCTTC. Translation: CASSSTGTSGYNEQFF.